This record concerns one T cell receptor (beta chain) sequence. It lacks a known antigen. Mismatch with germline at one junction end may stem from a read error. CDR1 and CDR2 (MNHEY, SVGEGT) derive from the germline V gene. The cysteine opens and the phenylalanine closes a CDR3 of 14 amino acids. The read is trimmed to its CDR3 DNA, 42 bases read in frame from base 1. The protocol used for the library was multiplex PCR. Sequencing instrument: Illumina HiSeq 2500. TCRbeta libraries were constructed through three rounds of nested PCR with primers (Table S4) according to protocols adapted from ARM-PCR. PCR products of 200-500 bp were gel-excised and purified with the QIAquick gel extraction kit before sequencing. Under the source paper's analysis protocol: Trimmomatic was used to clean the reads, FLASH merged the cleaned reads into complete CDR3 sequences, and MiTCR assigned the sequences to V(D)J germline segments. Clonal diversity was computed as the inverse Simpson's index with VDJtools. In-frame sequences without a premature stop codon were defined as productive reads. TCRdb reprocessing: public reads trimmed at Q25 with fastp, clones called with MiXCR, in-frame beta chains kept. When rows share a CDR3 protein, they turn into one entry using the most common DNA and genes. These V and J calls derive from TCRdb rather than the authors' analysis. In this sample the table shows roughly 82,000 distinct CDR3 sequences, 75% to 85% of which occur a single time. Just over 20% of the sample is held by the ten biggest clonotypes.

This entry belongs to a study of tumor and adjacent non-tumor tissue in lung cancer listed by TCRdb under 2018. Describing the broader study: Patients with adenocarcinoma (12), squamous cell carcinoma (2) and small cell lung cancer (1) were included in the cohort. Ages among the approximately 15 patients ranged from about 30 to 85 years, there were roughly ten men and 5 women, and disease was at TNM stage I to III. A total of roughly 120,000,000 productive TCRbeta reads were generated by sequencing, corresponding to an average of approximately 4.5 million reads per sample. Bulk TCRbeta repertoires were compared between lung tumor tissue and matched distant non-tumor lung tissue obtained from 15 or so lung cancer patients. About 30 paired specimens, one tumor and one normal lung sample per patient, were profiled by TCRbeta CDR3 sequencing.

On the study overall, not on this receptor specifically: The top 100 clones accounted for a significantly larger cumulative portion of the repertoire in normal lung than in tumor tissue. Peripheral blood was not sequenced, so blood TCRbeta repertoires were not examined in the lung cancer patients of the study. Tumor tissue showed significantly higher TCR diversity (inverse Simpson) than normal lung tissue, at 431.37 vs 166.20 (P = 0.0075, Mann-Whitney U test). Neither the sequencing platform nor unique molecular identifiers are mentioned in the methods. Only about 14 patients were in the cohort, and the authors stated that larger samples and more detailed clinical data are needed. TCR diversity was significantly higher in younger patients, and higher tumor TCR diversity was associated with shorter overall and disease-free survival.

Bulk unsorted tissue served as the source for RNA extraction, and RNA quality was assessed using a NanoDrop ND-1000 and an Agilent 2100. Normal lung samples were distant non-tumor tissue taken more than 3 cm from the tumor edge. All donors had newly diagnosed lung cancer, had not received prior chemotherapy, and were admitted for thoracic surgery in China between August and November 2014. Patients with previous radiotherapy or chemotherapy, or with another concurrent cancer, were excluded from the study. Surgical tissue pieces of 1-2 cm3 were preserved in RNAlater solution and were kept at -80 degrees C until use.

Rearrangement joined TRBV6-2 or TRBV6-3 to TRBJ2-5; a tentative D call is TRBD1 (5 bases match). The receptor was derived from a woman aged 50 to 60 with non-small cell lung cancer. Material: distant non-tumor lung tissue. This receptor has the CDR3 CASSRGAGQETRYF. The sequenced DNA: TGTGCCAGCAGCCGTGGGGCAGGTCAAGAGACCCGGTACTTC.